This TCR beta chain was obtained from a study of cytomegalovirus exposure and HLA in healthy donors. Regarding the study as a whole: Within the data, a cluster of highly shared sequence variants was likely a sequencing artifact. Sequencing depth roughly uniform across donors was assumed in presence/absence analyses. Available immune exposure information was restricted to CMV serostatus only.

The donors gave bone marrow, and they were healthy. PCR involved 60 Vbeta and 13 Jbeta primers. Libraries were prepared by immunoSEQ multiplex PCR; TCRdb keeps only in-frame clonotypes and omits some of them. The sample lists roughly 110,000 clones, 65% to 85% occurring once. Notes on this clone: Antigen: not known.

V lost 2 bases to trimming and J lost 8 bases, with 18 bases between them. The length of the CDR3 is 16 residues. Germline assignment: CDR1 SNHLY and CDR2 FYNNEI. This TCR derives from a woman in her twenties or thirties in good health and CMV-seropositive. The chain couples TRBV2 to TRBJ1-4; D call uncertain. Material for sequencing was PBMCs. The CDR3 sequence is CASSEIQPQVQEKLFF. The CDR3 bases are TGTGCCAGCAGTGAAATACAGCCCCAGGTGCAGGAAAAACTGTTTTTT.